This TCR beta chain was sequenced for a study of T cells after yellow fever vaccination. Study information: Preparing low-cell-number fractions relied on SMART-Seq v4 Ultra Low Input.

Germline V lookup: CDR1 SEHNR, CDR2 FQNEAQ (reference sequence). This CDR3 is built from 13 residues. V was trimmed by 5 bases and J by 5 bases, leaving 10 bases between them. The sample holds many counts of this clonotype. MiXCR was run by TCRdb on the 5' RACE reads, yielding one entry per CDR3 protein. The sample has about 63,000 distinct CDR3 sequences, 7.4% seen once. The chain couples TRBV7-9 to TRBJ1-5, with D unclear. The sequencing used CD8+ T cells sorted from PBMCs, collected 15 days after the yellow fever booster vaccination. The TCR was taken from a man younger than 40 who received the YFV17D yellow fever vaccine. CDR3 coding DNA: TGTGCCAGCAGCGTCTATGGGGATCAGCCCCAGCATTTT. It is translated as CASSVYGDQPQHF.